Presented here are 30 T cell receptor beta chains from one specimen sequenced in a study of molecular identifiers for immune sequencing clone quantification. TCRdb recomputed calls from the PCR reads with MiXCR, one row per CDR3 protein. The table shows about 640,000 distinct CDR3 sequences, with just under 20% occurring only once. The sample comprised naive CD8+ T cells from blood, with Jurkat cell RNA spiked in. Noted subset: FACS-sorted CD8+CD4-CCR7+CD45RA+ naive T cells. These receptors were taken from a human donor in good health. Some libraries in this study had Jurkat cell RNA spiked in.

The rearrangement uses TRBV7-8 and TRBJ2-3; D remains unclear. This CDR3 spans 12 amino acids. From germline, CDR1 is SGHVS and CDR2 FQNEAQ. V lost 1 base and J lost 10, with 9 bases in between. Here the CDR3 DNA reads TGTGCCAGCAGCTTAGACCGAGTGTCGCAGTATTTT. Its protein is CASSLDRVSQYF. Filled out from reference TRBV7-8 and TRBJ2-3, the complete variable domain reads GAGVSQSPRYKVAKRGQDVALRCDPISGHVSLFWYQQALGQGPEFLTYFQNEAQLDKSGLPSDRFFAERPEGSVSTLKIQRTQQEDSAVYLCASSLDRVSQYFGPGTRLTVL.

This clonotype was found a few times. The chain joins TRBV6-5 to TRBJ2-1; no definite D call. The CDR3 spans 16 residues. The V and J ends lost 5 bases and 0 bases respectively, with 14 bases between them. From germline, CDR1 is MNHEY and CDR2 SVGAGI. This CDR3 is CASSRTTGSSYNEQFF. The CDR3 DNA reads TGTGCCAGCAGTCGAACGACTGGAAGCTCCTACAATGAGCAGTTCTTC.

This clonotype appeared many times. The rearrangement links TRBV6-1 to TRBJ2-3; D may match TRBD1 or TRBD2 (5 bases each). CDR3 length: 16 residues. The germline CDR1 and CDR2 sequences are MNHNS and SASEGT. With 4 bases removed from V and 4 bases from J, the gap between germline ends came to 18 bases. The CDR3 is CASSGAYSGDPDTQYF. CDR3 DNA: TGTGCCAGCAGTGGGGCATACAGTGGGGACCCAGATACGCAGTATTTT.

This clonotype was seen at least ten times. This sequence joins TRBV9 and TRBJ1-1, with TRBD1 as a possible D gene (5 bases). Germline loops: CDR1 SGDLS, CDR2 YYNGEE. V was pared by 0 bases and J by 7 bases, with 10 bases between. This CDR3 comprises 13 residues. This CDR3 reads CASSVAVRGEAFF. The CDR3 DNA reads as TGTGCCAGCAGCGTAGCGGTAAGGGGTGAAGCTTTCTTT.

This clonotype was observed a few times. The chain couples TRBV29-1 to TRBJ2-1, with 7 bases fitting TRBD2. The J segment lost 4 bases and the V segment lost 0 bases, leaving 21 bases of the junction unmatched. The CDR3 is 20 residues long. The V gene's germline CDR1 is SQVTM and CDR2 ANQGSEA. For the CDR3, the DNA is TGCAGCGTTGAAGATCGCCGCCCTCCCGGACTAGTCGGTTCATACAATGAGCAGTTCTTC. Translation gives CSVEDRRPPGLVGSYNEQFF.

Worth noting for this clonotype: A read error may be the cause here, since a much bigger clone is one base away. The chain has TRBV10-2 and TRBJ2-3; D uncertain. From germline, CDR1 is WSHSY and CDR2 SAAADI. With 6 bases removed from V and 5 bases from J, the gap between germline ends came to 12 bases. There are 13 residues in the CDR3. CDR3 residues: CASSSAPIDTQYF. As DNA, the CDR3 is TGCGCCAGCAGCTCGGCTCCAATAGATACGCAGTATTTT.

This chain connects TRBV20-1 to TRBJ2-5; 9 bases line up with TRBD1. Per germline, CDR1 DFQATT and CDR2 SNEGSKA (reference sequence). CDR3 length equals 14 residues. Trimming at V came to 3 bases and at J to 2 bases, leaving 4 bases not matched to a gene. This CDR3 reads CSARGGTGQETQYF. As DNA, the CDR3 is TGCAGTGCTAGGGGCGGGACAGGGCAAGAGACCCAGTACTTC.

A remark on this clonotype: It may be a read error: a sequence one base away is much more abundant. CDR3 region: CAGRGTQLDYEQYF. The CDR3 region has the DNA TGTGCCGGCCGCGGGACACAATTAGACTACGAGCAGTACTTC. The rearrangement uses TRBV27 and TRBJ2-7; D possibly uses TRBD1 or TRBD2 (6 bases each). V lost 11 bases and J 3 bases, leaving 20 bases between the germline ends. CDR1 and CDR2 from the germline V gene are MNHEY and SMNVEV (reference sequence). CDR3 size: 14 residues.

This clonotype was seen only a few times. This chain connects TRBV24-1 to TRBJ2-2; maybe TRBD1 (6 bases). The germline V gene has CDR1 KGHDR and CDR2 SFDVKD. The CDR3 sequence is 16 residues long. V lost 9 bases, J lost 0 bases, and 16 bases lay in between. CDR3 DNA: TGTGCCACCGGAATCCGACGGGACACGAACACCGGGGAGCTGTTTTTT. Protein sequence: CATGIRRDTNTGELFF.

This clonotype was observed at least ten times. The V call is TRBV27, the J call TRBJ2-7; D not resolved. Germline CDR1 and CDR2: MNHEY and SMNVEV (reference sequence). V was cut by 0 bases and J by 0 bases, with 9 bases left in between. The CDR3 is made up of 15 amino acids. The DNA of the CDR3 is TGTGCCAGCAGTTTATCTGGCAGAAGCTCCTACGAGCAGTACTTC. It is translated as CASSLSGRSSYEQYF.

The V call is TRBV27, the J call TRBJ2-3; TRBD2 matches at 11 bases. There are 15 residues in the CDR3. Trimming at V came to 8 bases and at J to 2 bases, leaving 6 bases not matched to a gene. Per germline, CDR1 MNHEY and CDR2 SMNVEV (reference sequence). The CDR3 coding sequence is TGTGCCAGCTCTTATAGCGGGGGGGTCACAGATACGCAGTATTTT. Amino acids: CASSYSGGVTDTQYF.

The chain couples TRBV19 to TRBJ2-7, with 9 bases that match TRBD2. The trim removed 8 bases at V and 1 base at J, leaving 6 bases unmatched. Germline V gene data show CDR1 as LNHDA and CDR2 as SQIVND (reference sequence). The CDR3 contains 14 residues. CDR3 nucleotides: TGTGCCAGTTCCCAAAGCGGGAGGTCCTACGAGCAGTACTTC. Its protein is CASSQSGRSYEQYF. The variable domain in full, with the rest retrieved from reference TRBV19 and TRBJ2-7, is DGGITQSPKYLFRKEGQNVTLSCEQNLNHDAMYWYRQDPGQGLRLIYYSQIVNDFQKGDIAEGYSVSREKKESFPLTVTSAQKNPTAFYLCASSQSGRSYEQYFGPGTRLTVT.

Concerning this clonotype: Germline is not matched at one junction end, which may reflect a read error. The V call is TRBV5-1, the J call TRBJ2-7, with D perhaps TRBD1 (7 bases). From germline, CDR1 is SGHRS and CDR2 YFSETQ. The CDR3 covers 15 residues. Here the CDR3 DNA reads TGCGCCGGCAGCTTGGAGGGACAGTATATTGACGAGCAGTACTTC. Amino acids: CAGSLEGQYIDEQYF. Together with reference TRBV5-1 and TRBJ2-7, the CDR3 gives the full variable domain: KAGVTQTPRYLIKTRGQQVTLSCSPISGHRSVSWYQQTPGQGLQFLFEYFSETQRNKGNFPGRFSGRQFSNSRSEMNVSTLELGDSALYLCAGSLEGQYIDEQYFGPGTRLTVT.

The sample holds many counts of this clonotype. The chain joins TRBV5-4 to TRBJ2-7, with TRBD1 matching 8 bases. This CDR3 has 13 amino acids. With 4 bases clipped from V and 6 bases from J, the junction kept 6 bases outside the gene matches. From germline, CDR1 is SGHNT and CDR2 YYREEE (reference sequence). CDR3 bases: TGTGCCAGCAGCCCCCCGGGACAGGCCGAGCAGTACTTC. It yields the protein CASSPPGQAEQYF.

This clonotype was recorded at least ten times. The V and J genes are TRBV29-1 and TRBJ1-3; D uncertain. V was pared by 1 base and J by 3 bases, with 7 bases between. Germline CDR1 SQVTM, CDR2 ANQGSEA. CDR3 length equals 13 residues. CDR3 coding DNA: TGCAGCGTTGAAGTCCAGGATGGAAACACCATATATTTT. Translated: CSVEVQDGNTIYF.

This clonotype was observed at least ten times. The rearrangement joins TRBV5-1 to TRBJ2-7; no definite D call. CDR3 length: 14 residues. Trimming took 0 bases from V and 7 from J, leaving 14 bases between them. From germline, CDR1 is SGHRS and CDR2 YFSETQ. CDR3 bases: TGCGCCAGCAGCTTGGCCTGGGGATGGGAAGAGCAGTACTTC. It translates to CASSLAWGWEEQYF.

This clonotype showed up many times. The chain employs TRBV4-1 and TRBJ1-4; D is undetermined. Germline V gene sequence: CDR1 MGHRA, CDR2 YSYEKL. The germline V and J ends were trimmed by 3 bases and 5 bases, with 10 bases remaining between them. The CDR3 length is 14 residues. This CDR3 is CASSQQMDNEKLFF. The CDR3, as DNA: TGCGCCAGCAGCCAGCAGATGGACAATGAAAAACTGTTTTTT.

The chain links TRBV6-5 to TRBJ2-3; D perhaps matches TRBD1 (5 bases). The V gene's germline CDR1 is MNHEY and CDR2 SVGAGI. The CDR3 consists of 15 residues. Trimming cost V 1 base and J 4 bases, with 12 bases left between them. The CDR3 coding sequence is TGTGCCAGCAGTTACTGGCAGGGAACCGCAGATACGCAGTATTTT. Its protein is CASSYWQGTADTQYF.

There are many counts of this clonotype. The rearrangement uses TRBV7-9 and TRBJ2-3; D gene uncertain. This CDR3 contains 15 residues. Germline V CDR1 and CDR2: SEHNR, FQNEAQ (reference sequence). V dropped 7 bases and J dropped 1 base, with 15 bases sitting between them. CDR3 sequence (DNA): TGTGCCAGCACCTCCGGCATGTGGGGCACAGATACGCAGTATTTT. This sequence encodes CASTSGMWGTDTQYF.

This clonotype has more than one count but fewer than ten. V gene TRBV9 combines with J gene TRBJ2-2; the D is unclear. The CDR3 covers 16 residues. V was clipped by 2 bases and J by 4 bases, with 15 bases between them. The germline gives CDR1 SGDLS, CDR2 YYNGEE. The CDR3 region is CASSVVRSAGTGELFF. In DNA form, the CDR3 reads TGTGCCAGCAGCGTGGTGCGATCCGCAGGCACCGGGGAGCTGTTTTTT.

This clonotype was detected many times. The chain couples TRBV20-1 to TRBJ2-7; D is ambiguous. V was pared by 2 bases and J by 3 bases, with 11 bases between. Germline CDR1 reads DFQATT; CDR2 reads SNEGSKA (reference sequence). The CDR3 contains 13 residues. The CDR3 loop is CSARTKDGYEQYF. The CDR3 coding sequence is TGCAGTGCTAGAACCAAGGACGGCTACGAGCAGTACTTC.

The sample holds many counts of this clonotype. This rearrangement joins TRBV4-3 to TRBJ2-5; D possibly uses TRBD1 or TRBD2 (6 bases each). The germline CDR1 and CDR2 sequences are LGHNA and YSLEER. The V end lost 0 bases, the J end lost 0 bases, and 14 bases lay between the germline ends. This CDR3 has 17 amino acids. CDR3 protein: CASSQDRGVLYQETQYF. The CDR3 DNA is TGCGCCAGCAGCCAAGATAGGGGGGTGCTGTACCAAGAGACCCAGTACTTC.

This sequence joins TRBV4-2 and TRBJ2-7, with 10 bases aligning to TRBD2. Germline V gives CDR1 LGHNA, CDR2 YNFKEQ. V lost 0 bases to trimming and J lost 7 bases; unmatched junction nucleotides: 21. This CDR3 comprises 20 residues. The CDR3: CASSQEFGGRGASGRSEQYF. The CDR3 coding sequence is TGTGCCAGCAGCCAAGAGTTCGGGGGCAGGGGAGCTAGCGGGAGAAGTGAGCAGTACTTC.

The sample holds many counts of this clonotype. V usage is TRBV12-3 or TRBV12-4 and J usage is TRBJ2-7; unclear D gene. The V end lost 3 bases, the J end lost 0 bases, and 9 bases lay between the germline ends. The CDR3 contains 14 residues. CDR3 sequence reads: CASSFGVHSYEQYF. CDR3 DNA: TGTGCCAGCAGTTTTGGGGTGCACTCCTACGAGCAGTACTTC.

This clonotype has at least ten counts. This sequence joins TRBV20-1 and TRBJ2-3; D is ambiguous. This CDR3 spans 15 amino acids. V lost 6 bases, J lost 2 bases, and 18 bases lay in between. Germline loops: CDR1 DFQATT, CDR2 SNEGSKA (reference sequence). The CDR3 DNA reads TGCAGTGCCCCCGACCTAAACCTCGACACAGATACGCAGTATTTT. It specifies CSAPDLNLDTDTQYF.

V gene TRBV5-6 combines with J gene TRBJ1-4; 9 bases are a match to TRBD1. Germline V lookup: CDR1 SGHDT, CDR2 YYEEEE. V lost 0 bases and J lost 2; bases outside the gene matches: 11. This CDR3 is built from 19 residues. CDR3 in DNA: TGTGCCAGCAGCTTGGGGACAGGGGTTTATTCACCGACTAATGAAAAACTGTTTTTT. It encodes CASSLGTGVYSPTNEKLFF. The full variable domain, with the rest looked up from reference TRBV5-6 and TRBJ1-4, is DAGVTQSPTHLIKTRGQQVTLRCSPKSGHDTVSWYQQALGQGPQFIFQYYEEEERQRGNFPDRFSGHQFPNYSSELNVNALLLGDSALYLCASSLGTGVYSPTNEKLFFGSGTQLSVL.

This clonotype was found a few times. The CDR3 DNA follows: TGTGCCAGCAGCCTAGACAGCCAAAGGAGTGAAAAACTGTTTTTT. Translating it yields CASSLDSQRSEKLFF. The chain carries TRBV12-3 or TRBV12-4 and TRBJ1-4; D possibly corresponds to TRBD1 (5 bases). The CDR3 is made up of 15 amino acids. Trimming took off 6 bases at V and 7 bases at J, with 18 bases between the two ends.

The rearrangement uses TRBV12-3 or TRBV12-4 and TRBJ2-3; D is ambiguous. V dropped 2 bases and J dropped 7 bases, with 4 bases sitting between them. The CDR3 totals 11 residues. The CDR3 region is CASSLLYTQYF. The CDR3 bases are TGTGCCAGCAGTTTATTGTATACGCAGTATTTT.

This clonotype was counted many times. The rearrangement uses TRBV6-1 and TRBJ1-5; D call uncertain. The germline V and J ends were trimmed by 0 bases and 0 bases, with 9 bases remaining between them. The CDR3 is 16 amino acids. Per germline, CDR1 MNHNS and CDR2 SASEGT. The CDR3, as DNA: TGTGCCAGCAGTGAAGCGGCAGGTTATAGCAATCAGCCCCAGCATTTT. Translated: CASSEAAGYSNQPQHF.

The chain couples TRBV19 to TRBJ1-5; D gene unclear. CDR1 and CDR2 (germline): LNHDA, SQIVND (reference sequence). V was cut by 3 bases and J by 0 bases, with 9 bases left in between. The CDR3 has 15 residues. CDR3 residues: CASSMTQYSNQPQHF. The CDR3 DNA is TGTGCCAGTAGTATGACACAGTATAGCAATCAGCCCCAGCATTTT.